This is a list of T cell receptor beta chains from one sample in a study of OX40 agonist ivuxolimab in advanced cancers. Here immunoSEQ multiplex PCR was the method, and the copy in TCRdb shows in-frame clones only, minus some. The sample yields some 100,000 clones, under 90% seen once. The source was CD4+ or CD8+ T cells sorted from blood, collected in a trial of the OX40 agonist ivuxolimab. All receptors come from an adult with an advanced solid tumor such as melanoma, head and neck, liver or kidney cancer. Both conserved end residues are part of each CDR3. Each record gives: clone size, V gene, D gene, J gene, CDR3 DNA, CDR3 protein. A D gene is named only where the DNA matches it firmly. Size is stated for part of the rows, as once, few or many counts, or as a class when the clone is expanded.

clone size: few; V gene: TRBV11-2; D gene: -; J gene: TRBJ1-6; CDR3 DNA: TGTGCCAGCAGCTTGGGACTGAATTCACCCCTCCACTTT; CDR3 protein: CASSLGLNSPLHF
clone size: -; V gene: TRBV7-9; D gene: -; J gene: TRBJ2-5; CDR3 DNA: TGTGCCAGCAGCTTAGCCCTAGAAGCTGAGACCCAGTACTTC; CDR3 protein: CASSLALEAETQYF
clone size: -; V gene: TRBV7-9; D gene: -; J gene: TRBJ2-1; CDR3 DNA: TGTGCCAGCAGCTCGACAGGAAGGGATTACAATGAGCAGTTCTTC; CDR3 protein: CASSSTGRDYNEQFF
clone size: -; V gene: TRBV19; D gene: TRBD1; J gene: TRBJ1-4; CDR3 DNA: TGTGCCAGTAGTTACAGGGGCGGTGAAAAACTGTTTTTT; CDR3 protein: CASSYRGGEKLFF
clone size: -; V gene: TRBV6-4; D gene: -; J gene: TRBJ1-5; CDR3 DNA: TGTGCCAGCAGGGGACCCTCGGTGAGCTTAGCTGGTTTGGGCAATCAGCCCCAGCATTTT; CDR3 protein: CASRGPSVSLAGLGNQPQHF
clone size: few; V gene: TRBV28; D gene: TRBD1; J gene: TRBJ1-4; CDR3 DNA: TGTGCCAGCAGTATCCAGGGACAGGGGGCAACTAATGAAAAACTGTTTTTT; CDR3 protein: CASSIQGQGATNEKLFF
clone size: once; V gene: TRBV5-1; D gene: -; J gene: TRBJ2-7; CDR3 DNA: TGCGCCAGCAGCTTTCCCACCTCCTACGAGCAGTACTTC; CDR3 protein: CASSFPTSYEQYF
clone size: -; V gene: TRBV4-1; D gene: TRBD2; J gene: TRBJ2-1; CDR3 DNA: TGCGCCAGCAGGGGGACTAGCGGACGGTACAATGAGCAGTTCTTC; CDR3 protein: CASRGTSGRYNEQFF
clone size: -; V gene: TRBV19; D gene: -; J gene: TRBJ1-5; CDR3 DNA: TGTGCCAGTAGTTACCGGGATCCGTCTGGCAATCAGCCCCAGCATTTT; CDR3 protein: CASSYRDPSGNQPQHF
clone size: -; V gene: TRBV7-8; D gene: -; J gene: TRBJ2-2; CDR3 DNA: TGTGCCAGCAGCTTAGACGGGGTCGGGGAGCTGTTTTTT; CDR3 protein: CASSLDGVGELFF
clone size: -; V gene: TRBV11-3; D gene: TRBD2; J gene: TRBJ2-1; CDR3 DNA: TGTGCCAGCAGCCGCTGGACTAGCGGAATCTACAATGAGCAGTTCTTC; CDR3 protein: CASSRWTSGIYNEQFF
clone size: few; V gene: TRBV4-2; D gene: TRBD2; J gene: TRBJ2-3; CDR3 DNA: TGTGCCAGCAGCCAACTAGCGGGATACACAGATACGCAGTATTTT; CDR3 protein: CASSQLAGYTDTQYF
clone size: -; V gene: TRBV18; D gene: -; J gene: TRBJ2-2; CDR3 DNA: TGTGCCAGCTCACCAGGAGAGGCCAACACCGGGGAGCTGTTTTTT; CDR3 protein: CASSPGEANTGELFF
clone size: -; V gene: TRBV12-5; D gene: TRBD2; J gene: TRBJ2-3; CDR3 DNA: TGTGCTAGTGGTTTGGCTAGCGGGAGTGGCGCAGATACGCAGTATTTT; CDR3 protein: CASGLASGSGADTQYF
clone size: -; V gene: TRBV2; D gene: -; J gene: TRBJ1-5; CDR3 DNA: TGTGCCAGCAGTGAAGGGGGTTACAGCAATCAGCCCCAGCATTTT; CDR3 protein: CASSEGGYSNQPQHF
clone size: -; V gene: TRBV21-1; D gene: -; J gene: TRBJ2-7; CDR3 DNA: TGTGCCAGCCAGGAGGGTCACAGCTCCTACGAGCAGTACTTC; CDR3 protein: CASQEGHSSYEQYF
clone size: -; V gene: TRBV28; D gene: -; J gene: TRBJ2-2; CDR3 DNA: TGTGCCAGCAGTCGGACGGCCGTGGGGACCGGGGAGCTGTTTTTT; CDR3 protein: CASSRTAVGTGELFF
clone size: -; V gene: TRBV6-5; D gene: -; J gene: TRBJ2-1; CDR3 DNA: TGTGCCAGCAGTTTCAACAGGATGAGCTCCTACAATGAGCAGTTCTTC; CDR3 protein: CASSFNRMSSYNEQFF
clone size: -; V gene: TRBV6-9; D gene: TRBD1; J gene: TRBJ2-7; CDR3 DNA: TGTGCCAGCAGTTATAAAAGGGACAGCTCCTACGAGCAGTACTTC; CDR3 protein: CASSYKRDSSYEQYF
clone size: -; V gene: TRBV19; D gene: -; J gene: TRBJ1-5; CDR3 DNA: TGTGCCAGTAGTATACAGTTTTCCGATCAGCCCCAGCATTTT; CDR3 protein: CASSIQFSDQPQHF
clone size: -; V gene: TRBV5-1; D gene: TRBD2; J gene: TRBJ2-7; CDR3 DNA: TGCGCCAGCAGCAAACTAGCGGGAGGAGGCTACGAGCAGTACTTC; CDR3 protein: CASSKLAGGGYEQYF
clone size: once; V gene: TRBV7-3; D gene: TRBD2; J gene: TRBJ2-1; CDR3 DNA: TGTGCCAGCAGCTTCGAGATAGCGGGTCCCAATGAGCAGTTCTTC; CDR3 protein: CASSFEIAGPNEQFF
clone size: -; V gene: TRBV18; D gene: -; J gene: TRBJ2-6; CDR3 DNA: TGTGCCAGCTCACCTGCAGGAGTCTCTGGGGCCAACGTCCTGACTTTC; CDR3 protein: CASSPAGVSGANVLTF
clone size: -; V gene: TRBV19; D gene: -; J gene: TRBJ2-7; CDR3 DNA: TGTGCCAGAACCCACGACCGGAGATTTTACGAGCAGTACTTC; CDR3 protein: CARTHDRRFYEQYF
clone size: -; V gene: TRBV6-1; D gene: -; J gene: TRBJ2-1; CDR3 DNA: TGTGCCAGCAGTGAAAATGTGATCGGGGGTTCCTACAATGAGCAGTTCTTC; CDR3 protein: CASSENVIGGSYNEQFF
clone size: -; V gene: TRBV4-1; D gene: -; J gene: TRBJ1-6; CDR3 DNA: TGCGCCAGCAGCCAAGTCGATATGGGGTTCCATAATTCACCCCTCCACTTT; CDR3 protein: CASSQVDMGFHNSPLHF
clone size: once; V gene: TRBV19; D gene: TRBD1; J gene: TRBJ2-1; CDR3 DNA: TGTGCCAGTAGTTCCCGGACAGGGGGCGTTGGCGATGAGCAGTTCTTC; CDR3 protein: CASSSRTGGVGDEQFF
clone size: -; V gene: TRBV14; D gene: TRBD2; J gene: TRBJ2-2; CDR3 DNA: TGTGCCAGCAGCCAAACGCGGCGGACTAGCGGGAGGGAAGTCGTTACCGGGGAGCTGTTTTTT; CDR3 protein: CASSQTRRTSGREVVTGELFF
clone size: -; V gene: TRBV2; D gene: TRBD1; J gene: TRBJ1-2; CDR3 DNA: TGTGCCAGCAGTGAAAGGGGACAGGGAGTGGGTGGCTACACCTTC; CDR3 protein: CASSERGQGVGGYTF
clone size: -; V gene: TRBV6-5; D gene: TRBD1; J gene: TRBJ2-7; CDR3 DNA: TGTGCCAGCAGTTACTCCGGGACAGGGGCCCCCTACGAGCAGTACTTC; CDR3 protein: CASSYSGTGAPYEQYF
clone size: -; V gene: TRBV2; D gene: TRBD1; J gene: TRBJ2-7; CDR3 DNA: TGTGCCAGCAGGGTTAGGACAGGGGGCGAGCAGTACTTC; CDR3 protein: CASRVRTGGEQYF
clone size: -; V gene: TRBV5-1; D gene: -; J gene: TRBJ2-1; CDR3 DNA: TGCGCCAGCAGCTTGGATTCCGCGAACAATGAGCAGTTCTTC; CDR3 protein: CASSLDSANNEQFF
clone size: -; V gene: TRBV28; D gene: TRBD2; J gene: TRBJ2-7; CDR3 DNA: TGTGCCAGCCGGGGGGGCGGGAGGACCGACGACGAGCAGTACTTC; CDR3 protein: CASRGGGRTDDEQYF
clone size: -; V gene: TRBV2; D gene: -; J gene: TRBJ2-7; CDR3 DNA: TGTGCCAGCAGTGAAGGGACGGACGTTTACTACGAGCAGTACTTC; CDR3 protein: CASSEGTDVYYEQYF
clone size: -; V gene: TRBV30; D gene: -; J gene: TRBJ1-5; CDR3 DNA: TGTGCCTGGAGCCGTTGGGGGGGGAGCAATCAGCCCCAGCATTTT; CDR3 protein: CAWSRWGGSNQPQHF
clone size: -; V gene: TRBV28; D gene: TRBD2; J gene: TRBJ2-7; CDR3 DNA: TGTGCCAGCAGCCCCGGGGGGGACGGCTCCTACGAGCAGTACTTC; CDR3 protein: CASSPGGDGSYEQYF
clone size: -; V gene: TRBV28; D gene: -; J gene: TRBJ2-5; CDR3 DNA: TGTGCCTCCACCATAGGGCAGGGAAATTATCACCAGTACTTC; CDR3 protein: CASTIGQGNYHQYF
clone size: -; V gene: TRBV5-4; D gene: TRBD2; J gene: TRBJ2-1; CDR3 DNA: TGTGCCAGCAGCAGCCCGACTAGCGGGAGAGCTTACAATGAGCAGTTCTTC; CDR3 protein: CASSSPTSGRAYNEQFF
clone size: -; V gene: TRBV4-2; D gene: -; J gene: TRBJ2-7; CDR3 DNA: TGTGCCAGCAGCCAAGATACTAGCAGCTACGAGCAGTACTTC; CDR3 protein: CASSQDTSSYEQYF
clone size: -; V gene: TRBV28; D gene: -; J gene: TRBJ1-3; CDR3 DNA: TGTGCCAGCAGGCCTGGGACTCGCTCTGGAAACACCATATATTTT; CDR3 protein: CASRPGTRSGNTIYF
clone size: -; V gene: TRBV28; D gene: -; J gene: TRBJ1-3; CDR3 DNA: TGTGCCAGCAGTTTGGCAGGGTTCTCTGGAAACACCATATATTTT; CDR3 protein: CASSLAGFSGNTIYF
clone size: once; V gene: TRBV30; D gene: -; J gene: TRBJ2-1; CDR3 DNA: TGTGCCTGGGTAAGGGGGGAGGCCTCTTACAATGAGCAGTTCTTC; CDR3 protein: CAWVRGEASYNEQFF